These 20 T cell receptor beta chains were all obtained from the same sample, sequenced in a study of blood T cell repertoires in COVID-19. Generated by immunoSEQ multiplex PCR, the TCRdb table keeps only in-frame clones and is missing some. The sample contains about 160,000 clones, roughly 82% of which appear only once. Material: peripheral blood. The receptors derive from a woman aged 40 to 49 with COVID-19, enrolled during active disease.

This sequence joins TRBV5-1 and TRBJ2-7; 7 positions agree with TRBD1. V shed 2 bases and J 0 bases; nucleotides not matched to a gene: 5. Germline loops: CDR1 SGHRS, CDR2 YFSETQ. The CDR3 length is 15 residues. The CDR3: CASSLSRDSSYEQYF. The CDR3 DNA reads TGCGCCAGCAGCTTATCCCGGGACAGCTCCTACGAGCAGTACTTC. The whole variable domain, remainder taken from reference TRBV5-1 and TRBJ2-7, is KAGVTQTPRYLIKTRGQQVTLSCSPISGHRSVSWYQQTPGQGLQFLFEYFSETQRNKGNFPGRFSGRQFSNSRSEMNVSTLELGDSALYLCASSLSRDSSYEQYFGPGTRLTVT.

The chain uses TRBV7-9 and TRBJ2-3, with TRBD2 matching 8 bases. The CDR3 is 16 residues long. CDR1 and CDR2 (germline): SEHNR, FQNEAQ (reference sequence). With 2 bases clipped from V and 5 bases from J, the junction kept 9 bases outside the gene matches. The CDR3 DNA is TGTGCCAGCAGCTTATCCCTAGCGGGTGAGGGAGATACGCAGTATTTT. Translating gives CASSLSLAGEGDTQYF. The variable domain in full, with the rest retrieved from reference TRBV7-9 and TRBJ2-3, is DTGVSQNPRHKITKRGQNVTFRCDPISEHNRLYWYRQTLGQGPEFLTYFQNEAQLEKSRLLSDRFSAERPKGSFSTLEIQRTEQGDSAMYLCASSLSLAGEGDTQYFGPGTRLTVL.

The genes are TRBV6-4 and TRBJ2-3; 7 bases map to TRBD1. The CDR3 totals 14 residues. The J segment lost 4 bases and the V segment lost 4 bases, leaving 5 bases of the junction unmatched. The V gene's germline CDR1 is MRHNA and CDR2 SNTAGT. The CDR3 region is CASSALQGADTQYF. As DNA, the CDR3 is TGTGCCAGCAGTGCACTTCAGGGGGCAGATACGCAGTATTTT.

This clone has more than one count but fewer than ten. J is TRBJ2-7 and V is TRBV11-2; TRBD2 aligns across 8 bases. With 5 bases clipped from V and 7 bases from J, the junction kept 10 bases outside the gene matches. The CDR3 runs to 14 residues. The germline CDR1 and CDR2 sequences are SGHAT and FQNNGV. Here the CDR3 reads CASSPQVAGREQYF. CDR3 DNA: TGTGCCAGCAGCCCCCAGGTAGCGGGAAGGGAGCAGTACTTC. The variable domain in full, with the rest retrieved from reference TRBV11-2 and TRBJ2-7, is EAGVAQSPRYKIIEKRQSVAFWCNPISGHATLYWYQQILGQGPKLLIQFQNNGVVDDSQLPKDRFSAERLKGVDSTLKIQPAKLEDSAVYLCASSPQVAGREQYFGPGTRLTVT.

CDR3 in DNA: TGTGCCAGTAGACCGGGACACGGAGTACTCGAGCAGTACTTC. Encoded protein: CASRPGHGVLEQYF. The V call is TRBV19, the J call TRBJ2-7; TRBD1 is a possible D gene (6 bases). CDR1 is LNHDA, CDR2 SQIVND, per germline (reference sequence). The CDR3 has 14 residues. With 6 bases removed from V and 6 bases from J, the gap between germline ends came to 18 bases.

The sample holds one count of this clone. CDR3 DNA sequence: TGCGCCAGCGGGCCCGGGACAGGCAATGAAAAACTGTTTTTT. It is translated as CASGPGTGNEKLFF. This chain links TRBV5-1 with TRBJ1-4; 8 nucleotides align to TRBD1. Germline CDR1 is SGHRS and CDR2 is YFSETQ. J gave up 5 bases and V 7 bases, and 7 bases lay outside the gene matches. This CDR3 is built from 14 residues.

The chain joins TRBV9 to TRBJ2-3; the match to TRBD2 covers 12 bases. The CDR3 has 14 amino acids. J gave up 6 bases and V 7 bases, and 6 bases lay outside the gene matches. CDR1 and CDR2 from the germline V gene are SGDLS and YYNGEE. As DNA, the CDR3 is TGTGCCAGCTCGTGGGGGACTAGCGGGGATACGCAGTATTTT. Amino acids: CASSWGTSGDTQYF.

CDR3 region: CASSPTREVEQFF. CDR3 DNA sequence: TGTGCCAGCTCACCGACCAGGGAAGTTGAGCAGTTCTTC. The chain couples TRBV18 to TRBJ2-1; a weak D match, TRBD1 (5 bases). CDR1 KGHSH and CDR2 LQKENI come from the germline V gene. The CDR3 is made up of 13 amino acids. The V and J ends lost 3 bases and 9 bases respectively, with 12 bases between them.

The chain has TRBV7-8 and TRBJ1-4, with D possibly TRBD1 on 6 matching bases. The CDR3 is 16 residues long. Trimming took 1 base from V and 0 from J, leaving 9 bases between them. Germline V gives CDR1 SGHVS, CDR2 FQNEAQ. The CDR3 loop reads CASSLVGTTTNEKLFF. The CDR3 nucleotides are TGTGCCAGCAGCTTAGTAGGGACAACAACTAATGAAAAACTGTTTTTT.

The chain links TRBV15 to TRBJ1-1; D unclear. The germline V gene has CDR1 LNHNV and CDR2 YYDKDF (reference sequence). The CDR3 has 13 amino acids. V was pared by 0 bases and J by 10 bases, with 12 bases between. The CDR3 sequence is CATSRDSQAPAFF. CDR3 DNA: TGTGCCACCAGCAGAGATTCCCAGGCCCCAGCTTTCTTT.

This clone has only a few counts. The junction departs from the called germline gene at one end, perhaps through a read error. The rearrangement links TRBV24-1 to TRBJ2-2; a weak D match, TRBD1 (6 bases). Germline V CDR1 and CDR2: KGHDR, SFDVKD. The CDR3 consists of 11 residues. CDR3 bases: TGTGCCTCCAGGGGCGCCGGGGAGCTGTTTTTT. This encodes CASRGAGELFF.

The CDR3: CASSPRGGGNYGYTF. CDR3 coding DNA: TGTGCCAGCAGCCCCCGAGGGGGGGGTAACTATGGCTACACCTTC. This rearrangement joins TRBV7-2 to TRBJ1-2; a weak D match, TRBD1 (6 bases). The V and J ends lost 5 bases and 1 base respectively, with 14 bases between them. Germline CDR1 SGHTA, CDR2 FQGNSA. The CDR3 has 15 residues.

The chain employs TRBV9 and TRBJ1-1, with 9 bases aligning to TRBD1. V lost 3 bases, J lost 2 bases, and 14 bases stayed unmatched. The CDR3 has 18 residues. CDR1 is SGDLS, CDR2 YYNGEE, per germline. The CDR3 here is CASSGGGTGKEVNTEAFF. CDR3 bases: TGTGCCAGCAGCGGAGGAGGGACAGGGAAAGAGGTCAACACTGAAGCTTTCTTT. The full variable domain, rest sourced from reference TRBV9 and TRBJ1-1, is DSGVTQTPKHLITATGQRVTLRCSPRSGDLSVYWYQQSLDQGLQFLIQYYNGEERAKGNILERFSAQQFPDLHSELNLSSLELGDSALYFCASSGGGTGKEVNTEAFFGQGTRLTVV.

This chain joins TRBV9 and TRBJ2-1, with a tentative D call TRBD2 (5 bases). CDR1 SGDLS and CDR2 YYNGEE come from the germline V gene. The V end was cut by 0 bases, the J end by 2 bases, with 9 bases between. The CDR3 consists of 15 residues. CDR3: CASSVGYSAYNEQFF. CDR3 sequence (DNA): TGTGCCAGCAGCGTAGGGTATAGCGCCTACAATGAGCAGTTCTTC.

The CDR3 coding sequence is TGTGCCAGCAGCTCACTAGCGGGGGTCTCCCGTGATACGCAGTATTTT. Translation gives CASSSLAGVSRDTQYF. The chain combines TRBV7-6 with TRBJ2-3; 11 bases match TRBD2. The V gene's germline CDR1 is SGHVS and CDR2 FNYEAQ. CDR3 size: 16 residues. V was pared by 4 bases and J by 6 bases, with 9 bases of the junction left unmatched. Supplemented by reference TRBV7-6 and TRBJ2-3, the full variable domain reads GAGVSQSPRYKVTKRGQDVALRCDPISGHVSLYWYRQALGQGPEFLTYFNYEAQQDKSGLPNDRFSAERPEGSISTLTIQRTEQRDSAMYRCASSSLAGVSRDTQYFGPGTRLTVL.

The chain joins TRBV6-5 to TRBJ1-2; D perhaps matches TRBD1 (5 bases). Trimming took off 6 bases at V and 0 bases at J, with 5 bases between the two ends. Germline V CDR1 and CDR2: MNHEY, SVGAGI. This CDR3 spans 12 amino acids. Here the CDR3 reads CASRTANYGYTF. The CDR3 nucleotides read TGTGCCAGCAGGACAGCTAACTATGGCTACACCTTC.

The chain recombines TRBV5-5 with TRBJ2-7; 13 bases align to TRBD2. Germline V gene data show CDR1 as SGHKS and CDR2 as YYEKEE (reference sequence). The CDR3 has 18 amino acids. The V gene end was trimmed by 2 bases and the J gene end by 3 bases; junction bases not matched to a gene: 11. The CDR3 spells CASSFGLAGEGPDYEQYF. The CDR3 DNA follows: TGTGCCAGCAGCTTCGGACTAGCGGGAGAGGGTCCCGACTACGAGCAGTACTTC. The whole variable domain, remainder taken from reference TRBV5-5 and TRBJ2-7, is DAGVTQSPTHLIKTRGQQVTLRCSPISGHKSVSWYQQVLGQGPQFIFQYYEKEERGRGNFPDRFSARQFPNYSSELNVNALLLGDSALYLCASSFGLAGEGPDYEQYFGPGTRLTVT.

The rearrangement joins TRBV2 to TRBJ2-1, with 9 bases fitting TRBD1. V was clipped by 7 bases and J by 10 bases; unmatched bases: 14. This CDR3 has 15 residues. Germline V gene sequence: CDR1 SNHLY, CDR2 FYNNEI. The CDR3 DNA sequence: TGTGCCAGCACTTACTTTAGGACAGGGGCGAGGGAGCAGTTCTTC. This sequence encodes CASTYFRTGAREQFF.

About this clone itself: This sample includes further DNA sequences coding for the same CDR3. V and J are TRBV12-3 or TRBV12-4 and TRBJ1-1; D gene unclear. Trimming cost V 3 bases and J 1 base, with 6 bases left between them. The length of the CDR3 is 13 residues. Here the CDR3 reads CASSFTANTEAFF. CDR3 DNA: TGTGCCAGCAGTTTCACTGCGAACACTGAAGCTTTCTTT.

The gene calls are TRBV6-5 and TRBJ1-1; D not certain. The germline V gene has CDR1 MNHEY and CDR2 SVGAGI. Trimming removed 0 bases from V and 3 bases from J, with 14 bases in between. This CDR3 is built from 16 residues. The CDR3 spells CASSYSIASPHTEAFF. The CDR3 coding sequence is TGTGCCAGCAGTTACTCGATTGCGAGCCCCCACACTGAAGCTTTCTTT.